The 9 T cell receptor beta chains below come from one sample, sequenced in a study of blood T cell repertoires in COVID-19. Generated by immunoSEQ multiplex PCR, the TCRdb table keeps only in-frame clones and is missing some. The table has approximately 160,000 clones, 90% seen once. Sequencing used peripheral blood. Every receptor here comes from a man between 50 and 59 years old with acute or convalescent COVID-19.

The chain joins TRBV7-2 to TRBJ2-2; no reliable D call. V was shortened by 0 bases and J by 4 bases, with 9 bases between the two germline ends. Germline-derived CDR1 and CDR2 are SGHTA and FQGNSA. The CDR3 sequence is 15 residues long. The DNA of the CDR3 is TGTGCCAGCAGCTTAGCGCCCTCTACCACCGGGGAGCTGTTTTTT. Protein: CASSLAPSTTGELFF.

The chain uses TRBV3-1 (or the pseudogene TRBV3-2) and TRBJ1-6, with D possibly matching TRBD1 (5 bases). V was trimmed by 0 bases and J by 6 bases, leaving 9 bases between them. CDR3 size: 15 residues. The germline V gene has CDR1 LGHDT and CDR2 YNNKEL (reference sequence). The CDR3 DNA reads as TGTGCCAGCAGCCAAGATCCGGGGGGTAATTCACCCCTCCACTTT. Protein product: CASSQDPGGNSPLHF.

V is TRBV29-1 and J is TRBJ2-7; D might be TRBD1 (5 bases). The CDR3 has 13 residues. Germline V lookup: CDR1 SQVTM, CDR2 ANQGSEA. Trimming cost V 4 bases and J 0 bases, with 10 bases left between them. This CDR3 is CSVGERGSYEQYF. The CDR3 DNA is TGCAGCGTTGGAGAAAGGGGCTCCTACGAGCAGTACTTC.

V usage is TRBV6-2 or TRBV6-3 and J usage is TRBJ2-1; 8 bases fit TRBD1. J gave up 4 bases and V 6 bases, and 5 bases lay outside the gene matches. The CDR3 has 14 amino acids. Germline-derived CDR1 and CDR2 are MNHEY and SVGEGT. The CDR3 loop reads CASSLTGVYNEQFF. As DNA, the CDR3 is TGTGCCAGCAGCCTGACAGGGGTATACAATGAGCAGTTCTTC.

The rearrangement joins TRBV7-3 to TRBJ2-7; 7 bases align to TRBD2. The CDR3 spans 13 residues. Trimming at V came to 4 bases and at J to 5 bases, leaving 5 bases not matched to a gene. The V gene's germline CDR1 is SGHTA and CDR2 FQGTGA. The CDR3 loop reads CASSSTSTHEQYF. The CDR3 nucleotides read TGTGCCAGCAGCTCGACTAGCACCCACGAGCAGTACTTC.

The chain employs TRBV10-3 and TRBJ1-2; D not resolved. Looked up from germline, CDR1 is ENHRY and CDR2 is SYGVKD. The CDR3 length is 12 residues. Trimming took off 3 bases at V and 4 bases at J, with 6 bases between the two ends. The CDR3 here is CAISDTTYGYTF. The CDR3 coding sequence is TGTGCCATCAGTGACACTACCTATGGCTACACCTTC.

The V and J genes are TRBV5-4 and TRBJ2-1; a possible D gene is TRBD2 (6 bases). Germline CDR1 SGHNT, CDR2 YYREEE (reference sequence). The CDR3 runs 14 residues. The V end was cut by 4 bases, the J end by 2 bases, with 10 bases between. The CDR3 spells CASSDGGTYNEQFF. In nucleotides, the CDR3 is TGTGCCAGCAGCGATGGAGGGACCTACAATGAGCAGTTCTTC. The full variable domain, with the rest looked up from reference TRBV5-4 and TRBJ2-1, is ETGVTQSPTHLIKTRGQQVTLRCSSQSGHNTVSWYQQALGQGPQFIFQYYREEENGRGNFPPRFSGLQFPNYSSELNVNALELDDSALYLCASSDGGTYNEQFFGPGTRLTVL.

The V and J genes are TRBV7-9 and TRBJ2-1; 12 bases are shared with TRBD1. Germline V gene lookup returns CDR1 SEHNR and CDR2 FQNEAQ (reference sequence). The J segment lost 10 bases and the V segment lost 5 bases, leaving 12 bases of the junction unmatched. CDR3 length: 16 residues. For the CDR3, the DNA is TGTGCCAGCAGCCCGCGGGACAGGGGGCTCGTTATCGAGCAGTTCTTC. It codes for CASSPRDRGLVIEQFF.

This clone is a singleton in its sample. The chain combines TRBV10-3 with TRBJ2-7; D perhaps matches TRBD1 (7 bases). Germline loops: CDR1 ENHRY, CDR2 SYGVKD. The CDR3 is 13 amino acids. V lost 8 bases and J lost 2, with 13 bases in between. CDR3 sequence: CAIRGTATYEQYF. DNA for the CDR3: TGTGCCATCCGGGGGACAGCAACCTACGAGCAGTACTTC.